The 25 T cell receptor beta chains presented below share a single source sample, sequenced in a study of CD8 T cells in ankylosing spondylitis. Study observations and caveats: Ankylosing spondylitis blood appeared to be characterized by a TCR beta motif of roughly eight highly homologous variants.

TCRdb re-analysed the 5' RACE reads in MiXCR, keeping a single row per CDR3 protein. This sample has just under 550,000 distinct CDR3 sequences; about 13% occur once, and the top ten carry 6.8%. These receptors have no identified antigens. The sequencing input was blood, either unsorted or a sorted T cell fraction (not recorded which). These TCRs come from a male donor with ankylosing spondylitis.

CDR3: CASSQDGYSTDTQYF. In DNA, the CDR3 is TGTGCCAGCAGCCAGGACGGATATAGCACAGATACGCAGTATTTT. V and J are TRBV12-3 or TRBV12-4 and TRBJ2-3; D not resolved. V lost 6 bases and J lost 0, with 13 bases in between. CDR3 length: 15 amino acids.

The table lists this clonotype with a few counts. The chain joins TRBV19 to TRBJ2-3, with 12 bases identical to TRBD2. Germline assignment: CDR1 LNHDA and CDR2 SQIVND (reference sequence). This CDR3 comprises 17 residues. With 2 bases clipped from V and 4 bases from J, the junction kept 7 bases outside the gene matches. Written as DNA, the CDR3 is TGTGCCAGTAGTATACGGTACCTAGCGGGAGGGGCAGATACGCAGTATTTT. Translating gives CASSIRYLAGGADTQYF.

V usage is TRBV4-1 and J usage is TRBJ2-5, with a possible D match to TRBD2 (6 bases). V shed 1 base and J shed 0 bases, with 15 bases lying between them. The CDR3 spans 17 residues. Germline values: CDR1 MGHRA, CDR2 YSYEKL. Here the CDR3 reads CASSQVALGGNQETQYF. In DNA form, the CDR3 reads TGCGCCAGCAGCCAAGTAGCCCTTGGGGGGAACCAAGAGACCCAGTACTTC.

This clonotype was seen a few times. The V gene is TRBV3-1, the J gene TRBJ2-1, with D unclear. The CDR3 has 11 amino acids. Germline loops: CDR1 LGHDT, CDR2 YNNKEL (reference sequence). Trimming removed 2 bases from V and 10 bases from J, with 6 bases in between. CDR3 residues: CASSQYYEQFF. The CDR3 DNA follows: TGTGCCAGCAGCCAATACTACGAGCAGTTCTTC.

The V call is TRBV3-1, the J call TRBJ1-1; D is unclear. Trimming cost V 2 bases and J 6 bases, with 10 bases left between them. The CDR3 spans 13 residues. Germline V CDR1 and CDR2: LGHDT, YNNKEL (reference sequence). The CDR3 loop reads CASSQSARPEAFF. The CDR3 DNA is TGTGCCAGCAGCCAATCTGCTCGGCCTGAAGCTTTCTTT.

The sample holds a few counts of this clonotype. The V call is TRBV3-1, the J call TRBJ2-1, with 8 bases identical to TRBD2. Germline-derived CDR1 and CDR2 are LGHDT and YNNKEL (reference sequence). J lost 3 bases, V lost 0 bases, and 4 bases had no gene match. The CDR3 extends over 16 amino acids. CDR3 sequence (DNA): TGTGCCAGCAGCCAAGACCTGACTAGCGTCTACAATGAGCAGTTCTTC. It encodes CASSQDLTSVYNEQFF.

This clonotype has only a few counts. The V and J genes are TRBV15 and TRBJ2-1; D possibly matches TRBD1 or TRBD2 (7 bases each). The CDR3 loop spans 16 amino acids. Trimming took off 0 bases at V and 2 bases at J, with 11 bases between the two ends. The germline V gene encodes CDR1 LNHNV and CDR2 YYDKDF (reference sequence). The CDR3 spells CATSRDQGGPYNEQFF. The CDR3 coding sequence is TGTGCCACCAGCAGAGATCAGGGGGGGCCCTACAATGAGCAGTTCTTC.

The J gene is TRBJ2-3, the V gene TRBV5-1, with D perhaps matching TRBD1 (6 bases). Trimming stripped 0 bases from V and 4 bases from J, with 12 bases between. CDR1 is SGHRS, CDR2 YFSETQ, per germline. CDR3 length: 15 residues. The CDR3 is CASSLGNRAADTQYF. The CDR3 nucleotides read TGCGCCAGCAGCTTGGGGAACAGGGCGGCAGATACGCAGTATTTT. The complete variable domain, with remaining parts taken from reference TRBV5-1 and TRBJ2-3, reads KAGVTQTPRYLIKTRGQQVTLSCSPISGHRSVSWYQQTPGQGLQFLFEYFSETQRNKGNFPGRFSGRQFSNSRSEMNVSTLELGDSALYLCASSLGNRAADTQYFGPGTRLTVL.

V usage is TRBV20-1 and J usage is TRBJ2-1; a possible D gene is TRBD2 (5 bases). With 5 bases removed from V and 0 bases from J, the gap between germline ends came to 17 bases. CDR1 is DFQATT, CDR2 SNEGSKA, per germline (reference sequence). This CDR3 comprises 16 residues. In DNA, the CDR3 is TGCAGTGCTCCCCGGAGGATCCCGGGCTCCTACAATGAGCAGTTCTTC. Protein: CSAPRRIPGSYNEQFF.

The chain uses TRBV5-1 and TRBJ1-6; a possible D gene is TRBD1 (6 bases). In germline, CDR1 is SGHRS, CDR2 YFSETQ. The CDR3 covers 15 residues. Trimming cost V 4 bases and J 0 bases, with 8 bases left between them. CDR3 amino acids: CASSGDNSYNSPLHF. The CDR3 region has the DNA TGCGCCAGCAGCGGGGACAACTCCTATAATTCACCCCTCCACTTT.

This clonotype showed up just a few times. The chain joins TRBV6-4 to TRBJ1-4; TRBD1 matches 7 bases. The CDR3 is made up of 14 amino acids. Germline V gene lookup returns CDR1 MRHNA and CDR2 SNTAGT. Trimming at V came to 7 bases and at J to 8 bases, leaving 10 bases not matched to a gene. CDR3 DNA sequence: TGTGCCAGCACGAATACAGGGGATTCGGAAAAACTGTTTTTT. This sequence encodes CASTNTGDSEKLFF.

This clonotype was counted a few times. The rearrangement links TRBV11-3 to TRBJ2-3; maybe TRBD1 (6 bases). Trimming cost V 5 bases and J 3 bases, with 18 bases left between them. Germline V gene sequence: CDR1 SGHNT, CDR2 YENEEA. This CDR3 has 16 residues. Here the CDR3 reads CASSLGHREATDTQYF. The CDR3 DNA is TGTGCCAGCAGCCTGGGACACCGAGAGGCTACAGATACGCAGTATTTT.

This clonotype was recorded a few times. The chain has TRBV27 and TRBJ2-3; D may be TRBD1 (6 bases). CDR1 is MNHEY, CDR2 SMNVEV, per germline (reference sequence). CDR3 length equals 17 residues. The V end was cut by 8 bases, the J end by 3 bases, with 24 bases between. The CDR3 DNA sequence: TGTGCCAGCGGTCCTCTGAAGGGGGAGTTTGGGACAGATACGCAGTATTTT. Amino acid sequence: CASGPLKGEFGTDTQYF.

This clonotype was seen a few times. The rearrangement links TRBV20-1 to TRBJ1-5, with a weak D call TRBD1 (6 bases). The germline V gene has CDR1 DFQATT and CDR2 SNEGSKA (reference sequence). The CDR3 runs 16 residues. Deletions cut 6 bases from V and 5 bases from J, with 23 bases between. CDR3 in amino acids: CSAQGPGTPRDQPQHF. Here the CDR3 DNA reads TGCAGTGCCCAGGGTCCCGGGACACCAAGGGATCAGCCCCAGCATTTT.

V is TRBV14 and J is TRBJ2-4; no firm D call. CDR3 size: 12 residues. V lost 0 bases to trimming and J lost 8 bases, with 5 bases between them. The germline V gene has CDR1 SGHDN and CDR2 FVKESK. CDR3 in amino acids: CASSQEGYIQYF. CDR3 coding DNA: TGTGCCAGCAGCCAAGAAGGGTACATTCAGTACTTC.

For the CDR3, the DNA is TGCAGTGCTAGAGATGTTGCAGGGCTCGGAGGAAACACCATATATTTT. It is translated as CSARDVAGLGGNTIYF. The chain carries TRBV20-1 and TRBJ1-3; tentatively, D is TRBD1 (5 bases). Trimming pared 0 bases from V and 4 bases from J, leaving 16 bases between. The CDR3 has 16 amino acids. CDR1 DFQATT and CDR2 SNEGSKA come from the germline V gene (reference sequence).

The chain joins TRBV5-1 to TRBJ2-1; 13 bases match TRBD2. Germline CDR1 reads SGHRS; CDR2 reads YFSETQ. The CDR3 length is 19 residues. V dropped 3 bases and J dropped 5; count of bases not matched to a gene: 14. This chain's CDR3 is CASSSGTSGKWVGDNEQFF. As DNA, the CDR3 is TGCGCCAGCAGCTCTGGGACTAGCGGGAAGTGGGTTGGGGACAATGAGCAGTTCTTC.

This clonotype showed up many times. CDR3 coding DNA: TGCGCCAGCAGCCTGAGTGGCAGTAACACTGAAGCTTTCTTT. This sequence encodes CASSLSGSNTEAFF. The chain uses TRBV5-1 and TRBJ1-1, with D unresolved. The V end was cut by 4 bases, the J end by 2 bases, with 12 bases between. Germline V gene data show CDR1 as SGHRS and CDR2 as YFSETQ. CDR3 size: 14 residues.

This clonotype appeared a few times. This chain connects TRBV5-1 to TRBJ2-7; D is perhaps TRBD2 (6 bases). Germline CDR1 and CDR2: SGHRS and YFSETQ. This CDR3 is 16 amino acids long. V gave up 4 bases and J gave up 1 base, with 18 bases separating them. The CDR3 loop is CASSLEPGRHSYEQYF. The CDR3 DNA reads as TGCGCCAGCAGCCTAGAGCCAGGGAGGCATTCCTACGAGCAGTACTTC. Combining the CDR3 with reference TRBV5-1 and TRBJ2-7 gives the whole variable domain KAGVTQTPRYLIKTRGQQVTLSCSPISGHRSVSWYQQTPGQGLQFLFEYFSETQRNKGNFPGRFSGRQFSNSRSEMNVSTLELGDSALYLCASSLEPGRHSYEQYFGPGTRLTVT.

This clonotype has only a few counts. The chain uses TRBV18 and TRBJ2-7, with a possible D match to TRBD1 (6 bases). The CDR3 is made up of 13 amino acids. CDR1 KGHSH and CDR2 LQKENI come from the germline V gene. V was shortened by 5 bases and J by 5 bases, with 13 bases between the two germline ends. CDR3 sequence: CASSSPGAHEQYV. In DNA, the CDR3 is TGTGCCAGCTCATCCCCAGGGGCCCACGAGCAGTACGTC.

This clonotype has a handful of counts. The chain is built from TRBV2 and TRBJ2-7; D unresolved. Trimming pared 9 bases from V and 0 bases from J, leaving 15 bases between. CDR3 size: 14 residues. CDR1 and CDR2 from the germline V gene are SNHLY and FYNNEI. The CDR3: CASDPRTDSYEQYF. The CDR3 DNA follows: TGTGCCAGTGACCCTCGCACGGACTCCTACGAGCAGTACTTC.

This clonotype was recorded many times. The gene calls are TRBV12-3 or TRBV12-4 and TRBJ1-5; no clear D gene. V gave up 4 bases and J gave up 3 bases, with 10 bases separating them. This CDR3 has 14 residues. The DNA for the CDR3 is TGTGCCAGCAGTTCCCAACAACCCAATCAGCCCCAGCATTTT. Translation: CASSSQQPNQPQHF.

This rearrangement joins TRBV6-1 to TRBJ2-1; D may match TRBD1 or TRBD2 (5 bases each). Germline V gene sequence: CDR1 MNHNS, CDR2 SASEGT. Trimming stripped 5 bases from V and 8 bases from J, with 19 bases between. This CDR3 is built from 15 residues. The CDR3 sequence is CASSPPGTRLHEQFF. DNA of the CDR3: TGTGCCAGCAGTCCTCCCGGGACGCGCCTTCATGAGCAGTTCTTC.

This clonotype was counted ten times or more. The chain is built from TRBV24-1 and TRBJ2-1, with 11 bases that match TRBD2. Germline lookup yields CDR1 KGHDR and CDR2 SFDVKD. The CDR3 is made up of 17 amino acids. With V trimmed by 3 bases and J by 8 bases, 11 bases remained unmatched. The CDR3 coding sequence is TGTGCCACCAGTGATCCAGGACTAGCGGGTTTCGTCGATGAGCAGTTCTTC. It codes for CATSDPGLAGFVDEQFF.

The chain uses TRBV24-1 and TRBJ2-1; D uncertain. CDR3 size: 14 residues. Germline V gene sequence: CDR1 KGHDR, CDR2 SFDVKD. With 4 bases removed from V and 8 bases from J, the gap between germline ends came to 14 bases. CDR3 in DNA: TGTGCCACCAGTGAGCCAGGCGCTAGGGATGAGCAGTTCTTC. Protein product: CATSEPGARDEQFF.